One and the same sample provided the 3 T cell receptor beta chains below, sequenced in a study of synovial regulatory T cells in juvenile arthritis. Produced via immunoSEQ multiplex PCR; TCRdb's table is partial and in-frame only. The sample table includes about 10,000 clones. The sample comprised Treg cells from blood. Noted subset: remaining (HLA-DR-negative) circulating blood Treg cells. These receptors originate from a donor younger than 30 with juvenile idiopathic arthritis.

The chain couples TRBV18 to TRBJ2-5; TCRdb's D call, TRBD1, is unchecked because there is no DNA. The CDR3 sequence is 18 residues long. The record lacks a DNA sequence. CDR1 is KGHSH, CDR2 LQKENI, per germline. CDR3 sequence reads: CASSPKSQQINIQETQYF. Full variable domain (outside the CDR3, taken from reference TRBV18 and TRBJ2-5): NAGVMQNPRHLVRRRGQEARLRCSPMKGHSHVYWYRQLPEEGLKFMVYLQKENIIDESGMPKERFSAEFPKEGPSILRIQQVVRGDSAAYFCASSPKSQQINIQETQYFGPGTRLLVL.

The V call is TRBV6-1, the J call TRBJ1-5. The CDR3 contains 11 residues. The DNA is not on file. The germline gives CDR1 MNHNS, CDR2 SASEGT. The CDR3 sequence: CASSERQPQHF.

The genes are TRBV19 and TRBJ1-5. Germline CDR1 and CDR2: LNHDA and SQIVND (reference sequence). This CDR3 comprises 14 residues. The record lacks a DNA sequence. CDR3 amino acids: CASSISGINQPQHF.